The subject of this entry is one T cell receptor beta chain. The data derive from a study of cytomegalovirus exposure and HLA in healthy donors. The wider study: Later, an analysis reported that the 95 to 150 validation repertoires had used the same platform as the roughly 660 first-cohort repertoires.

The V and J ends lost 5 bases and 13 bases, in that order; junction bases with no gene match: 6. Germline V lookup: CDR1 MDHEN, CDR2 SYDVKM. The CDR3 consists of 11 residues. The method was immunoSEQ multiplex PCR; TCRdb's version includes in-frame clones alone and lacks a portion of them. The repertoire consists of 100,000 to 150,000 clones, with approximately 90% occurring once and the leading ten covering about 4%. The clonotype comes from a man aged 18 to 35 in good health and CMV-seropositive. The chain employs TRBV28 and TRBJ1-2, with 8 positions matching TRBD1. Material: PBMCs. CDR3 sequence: CASSTGQGRTF. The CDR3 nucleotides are TGTGCCAGCAGTACCGGACAGGGTCGCACCTTC.